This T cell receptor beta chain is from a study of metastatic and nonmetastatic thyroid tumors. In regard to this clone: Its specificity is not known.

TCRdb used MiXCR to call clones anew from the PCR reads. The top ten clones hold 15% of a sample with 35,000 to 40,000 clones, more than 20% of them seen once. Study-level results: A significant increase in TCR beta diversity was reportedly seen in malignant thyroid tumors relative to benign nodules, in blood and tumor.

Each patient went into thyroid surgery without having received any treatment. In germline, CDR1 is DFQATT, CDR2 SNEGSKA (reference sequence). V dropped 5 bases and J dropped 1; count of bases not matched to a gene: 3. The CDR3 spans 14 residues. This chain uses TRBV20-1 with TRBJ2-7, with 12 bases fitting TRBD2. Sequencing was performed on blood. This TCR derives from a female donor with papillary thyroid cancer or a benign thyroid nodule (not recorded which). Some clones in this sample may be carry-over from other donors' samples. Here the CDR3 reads CSARLAGASYEQYF. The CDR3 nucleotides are TGCAGTGCTCGACTAGCGGGAGCGTCCTACGAGCAGTACTTC.